This T cell receptor beta chain was retrieved from a study of blood T cells in healthy people across ages. Study in general: Researchers report that template switching captured about one barcoded beta molecule per two T cells.

Of note for this clonotype: What it binds is not known. Likely a read error: the CDR3 ends without its conserved phenylalanine or tryptophan.

For the second PCR, which ran for about 7 to 12 cycles, a sample-barcoded 5' primer and a J-beta primer mix were used. MiXCR, run by TCRdb on the 5' RACE reads, gives a single entry per CDR3 protein. In the table there are under 950,000 distinct CDR3 sequences, over 20% of which are singletons. Between the trimmed V and J ends, which lost 6 bases and 7 bases, there was a span of 19 bases. The length of the CDR3 is 15 residues. CDR1 is KGHSH, CDR2 LQKENI, per germline. Whole-study results and caveats: The study found TCR beta diversity correlated strongly with naive T cell percentage.

Caucasian individuals from Russia who were healthy and aged about 6 to 90 acted as donors. The amount of total RNA extracted per sample was at least 6 micrograms. The receptor's source is a man in his 70s in good health. Sequenced input: blood. The chain couples TRBV18 to TRBJ2-4; possibly TRBD2 for D (5 bases). CDR3 DNA sequence: TGTGCCAGCTCCCCCACGGAAGGGAGCAGGAACATTCAGTACCTC. Protein sequence: CASSPTEGSRNIQYL.